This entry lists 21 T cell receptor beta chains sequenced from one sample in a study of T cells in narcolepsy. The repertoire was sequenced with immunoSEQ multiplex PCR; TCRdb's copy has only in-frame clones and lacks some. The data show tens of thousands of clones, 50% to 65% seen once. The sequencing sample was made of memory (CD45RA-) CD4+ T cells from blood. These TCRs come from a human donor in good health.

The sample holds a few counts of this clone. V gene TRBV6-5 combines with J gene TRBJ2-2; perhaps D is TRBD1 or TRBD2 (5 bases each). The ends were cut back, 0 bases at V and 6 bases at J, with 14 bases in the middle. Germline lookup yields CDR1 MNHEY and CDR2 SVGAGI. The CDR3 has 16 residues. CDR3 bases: TGTGCCAGCAGTTACTCCGGGACGGGGAAGGCCGGGGAGCTGTTTTTT. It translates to CASSYSGTGKAGELFF.

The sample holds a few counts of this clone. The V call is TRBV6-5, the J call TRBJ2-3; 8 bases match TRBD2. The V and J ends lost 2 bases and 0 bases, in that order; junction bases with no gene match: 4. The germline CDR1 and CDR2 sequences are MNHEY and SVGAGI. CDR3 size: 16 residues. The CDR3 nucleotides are TGTGCCAGCAGTTACATTCCTAGCGGGAGCACAGATACGCAGTATTTT. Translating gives CASSYIPSGSTDTQYF.

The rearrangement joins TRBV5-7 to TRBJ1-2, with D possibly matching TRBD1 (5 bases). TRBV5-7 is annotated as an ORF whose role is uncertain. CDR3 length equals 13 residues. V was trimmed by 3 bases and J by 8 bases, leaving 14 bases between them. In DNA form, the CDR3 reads TGTGCCAGCAGCTCCGGGGACCTCTGGGGCTACACCTTC. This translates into CASSSGDLWGYTF.

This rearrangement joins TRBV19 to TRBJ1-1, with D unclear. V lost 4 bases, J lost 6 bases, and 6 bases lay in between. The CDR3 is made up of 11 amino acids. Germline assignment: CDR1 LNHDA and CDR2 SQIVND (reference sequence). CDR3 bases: TGTGCCAGTAGTAGATTCGCTGAAGCTTTCTTT. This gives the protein CASSRFAEAFF.

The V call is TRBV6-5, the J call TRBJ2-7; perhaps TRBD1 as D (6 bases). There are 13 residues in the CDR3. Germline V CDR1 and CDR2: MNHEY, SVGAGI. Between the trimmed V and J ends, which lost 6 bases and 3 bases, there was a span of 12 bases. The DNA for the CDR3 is TGTGCCAGCAGCTCCGGGACAATCTACGAGCAGTACTTC. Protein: CASSSGTIYEQYF.

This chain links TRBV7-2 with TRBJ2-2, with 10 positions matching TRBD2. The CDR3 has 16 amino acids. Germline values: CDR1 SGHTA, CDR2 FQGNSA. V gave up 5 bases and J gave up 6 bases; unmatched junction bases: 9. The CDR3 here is CASSKLAGVGAGELFF. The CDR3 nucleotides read TGTGCCAGCAGCAAGCTAGCGGGAGTTGGGGCCGGGGAGCTGTTTTTT.

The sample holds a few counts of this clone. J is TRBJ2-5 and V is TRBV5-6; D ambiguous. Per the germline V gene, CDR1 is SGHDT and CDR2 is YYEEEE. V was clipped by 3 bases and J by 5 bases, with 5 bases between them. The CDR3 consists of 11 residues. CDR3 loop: CASSSLETQYF. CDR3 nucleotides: TGTGCCAGCAGCTCTTTGGAGACCCAGTACTTC.

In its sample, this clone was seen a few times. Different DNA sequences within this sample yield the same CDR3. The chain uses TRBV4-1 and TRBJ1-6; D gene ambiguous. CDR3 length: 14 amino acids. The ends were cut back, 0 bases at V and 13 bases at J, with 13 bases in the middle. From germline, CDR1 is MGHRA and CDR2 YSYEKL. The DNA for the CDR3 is TGCGCCAGCAGCCAAGAACGTTCGATGTCCCCCCTCCACTTT. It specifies CASSQERSMSPLHF.

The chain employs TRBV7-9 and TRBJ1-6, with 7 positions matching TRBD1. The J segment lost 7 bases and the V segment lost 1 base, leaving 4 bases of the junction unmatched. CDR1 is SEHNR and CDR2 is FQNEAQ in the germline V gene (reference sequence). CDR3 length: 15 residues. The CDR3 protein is CASSLGGDSNSPLHF. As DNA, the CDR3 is TGTGCCAGCAGCTTAGGAGGGGACAGCAATTCACCCCTCCACTTT. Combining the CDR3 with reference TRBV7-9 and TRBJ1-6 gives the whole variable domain DTGVSQNPRHKITKRGQNVTFRCDPISEHNRLYWYRQTLGQGPEFLTYFQNEAQLEKSRLLSDRFSAERPKGSFSTLEIQRTEQGDSAMYLCASSLGGDSNSPLHFGNGTRLTVT.

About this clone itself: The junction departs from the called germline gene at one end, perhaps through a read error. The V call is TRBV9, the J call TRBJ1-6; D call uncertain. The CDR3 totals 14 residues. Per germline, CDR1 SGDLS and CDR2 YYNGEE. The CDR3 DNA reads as TGTGCCGGCAGCGGCGGGGAAGGGTGGCTCACCCTCCACTTT. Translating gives CAGSGGEGWLTLHF.

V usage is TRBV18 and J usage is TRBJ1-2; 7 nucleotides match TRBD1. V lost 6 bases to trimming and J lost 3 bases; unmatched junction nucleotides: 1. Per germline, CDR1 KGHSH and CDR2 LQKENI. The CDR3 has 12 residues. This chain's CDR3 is CASSGQDYGYTF. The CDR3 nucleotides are TGTGCCAGCTCCGGACAGGACTATGGCTACACCTTC.

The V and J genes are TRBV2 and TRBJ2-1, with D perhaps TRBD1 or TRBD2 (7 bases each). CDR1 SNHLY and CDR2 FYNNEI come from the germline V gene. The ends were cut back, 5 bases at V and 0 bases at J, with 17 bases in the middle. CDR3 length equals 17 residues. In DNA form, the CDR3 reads TGTGCCAGCAGTCCCAGGGGGGGGCTGAGCTCCTACAATGAGCAGTTCTTC. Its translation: CASSPRGGLSSYNEQFF.

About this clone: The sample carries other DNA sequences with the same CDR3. The CDR3 reads CASSLDRGTGRAFF. In nucleotides, the CDR3 is TGTGCCAGCAGCTTAGATCGGGGGACAGGGCGTGCTTTCTTT. The V and J genes are TRBV11-2 and TRBJ1-1, with 9 bases aligning to TRBD1. Germline V gene lookup returns CDR1 SGHAT and CDR2 FQNNGV. The CDR3 covers 14 residues. V lost 0 bases and J lost 11; bases outside the gene matches: 7.

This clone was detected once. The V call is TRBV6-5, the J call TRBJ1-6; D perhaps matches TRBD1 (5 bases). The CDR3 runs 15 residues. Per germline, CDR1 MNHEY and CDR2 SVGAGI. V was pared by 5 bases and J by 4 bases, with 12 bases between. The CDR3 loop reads CASSVGQTYNSPLHF. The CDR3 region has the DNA TGTGCCAGCAGTGTGGGGCAGACTTATAATTCACCCCTCCACTTT.

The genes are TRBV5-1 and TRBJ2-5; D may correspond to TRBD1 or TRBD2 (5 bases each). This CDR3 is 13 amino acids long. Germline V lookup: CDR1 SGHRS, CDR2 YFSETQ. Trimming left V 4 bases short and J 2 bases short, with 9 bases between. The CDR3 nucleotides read TGCGCCAGCAGCGATGGGGGTCAAGAGACCCAGTACTTC. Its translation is CASSDGGQETQYF.

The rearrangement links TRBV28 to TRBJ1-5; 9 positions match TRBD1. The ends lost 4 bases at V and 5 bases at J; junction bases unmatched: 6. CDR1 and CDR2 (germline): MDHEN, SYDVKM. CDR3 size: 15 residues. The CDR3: CASSSGTGSHQPQHF. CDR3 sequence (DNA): TGTGCCAGCAGTTCCGGGACAGGGTCGCATCAGCCCCAGCATTTT.

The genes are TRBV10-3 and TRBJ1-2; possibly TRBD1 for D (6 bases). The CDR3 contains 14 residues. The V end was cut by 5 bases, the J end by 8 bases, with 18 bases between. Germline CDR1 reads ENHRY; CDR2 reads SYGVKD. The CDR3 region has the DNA TGTGCCATCAGTCAATCACAGGGAGAGGGGGGCTACACCTTC. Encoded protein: CAISQSQGEGGYTF.

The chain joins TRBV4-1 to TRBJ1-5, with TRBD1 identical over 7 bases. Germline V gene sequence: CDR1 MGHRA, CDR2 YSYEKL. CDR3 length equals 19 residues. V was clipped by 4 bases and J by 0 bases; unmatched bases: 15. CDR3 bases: TGCGCCAGCAGCCCCCGTACCGGGACAGTCGTTCATAGCAATCAGCCCCAGCATTTT. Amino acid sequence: CASSPRTGTVVHSNQPQHF.

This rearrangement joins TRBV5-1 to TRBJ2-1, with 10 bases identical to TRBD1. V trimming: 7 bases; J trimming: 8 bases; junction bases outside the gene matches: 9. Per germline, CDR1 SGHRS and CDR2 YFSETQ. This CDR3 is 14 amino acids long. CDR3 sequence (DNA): TGCGCCAGCTCGGCGGGACAGGGGTGGGATGAGCAGTTCTTC. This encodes CASSAGQGWDEQFF.

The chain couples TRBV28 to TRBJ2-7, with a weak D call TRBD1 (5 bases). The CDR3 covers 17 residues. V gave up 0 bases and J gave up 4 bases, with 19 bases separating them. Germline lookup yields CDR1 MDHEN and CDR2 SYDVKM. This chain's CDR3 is CASSLWGRAGSNYEQYF. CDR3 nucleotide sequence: TGTGCCAGCAGTTTATGGGGCCGGGCAGGGTCCAATTACGAGCAGTACTTC.

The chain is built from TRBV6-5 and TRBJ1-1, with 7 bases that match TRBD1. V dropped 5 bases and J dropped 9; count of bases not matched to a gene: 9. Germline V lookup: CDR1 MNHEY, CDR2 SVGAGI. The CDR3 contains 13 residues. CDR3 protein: CASSPNRGPQAFF. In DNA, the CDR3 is TGTGCCAGCAGTCCTAACAGGGGACCTCAAGCTTTCTTT.